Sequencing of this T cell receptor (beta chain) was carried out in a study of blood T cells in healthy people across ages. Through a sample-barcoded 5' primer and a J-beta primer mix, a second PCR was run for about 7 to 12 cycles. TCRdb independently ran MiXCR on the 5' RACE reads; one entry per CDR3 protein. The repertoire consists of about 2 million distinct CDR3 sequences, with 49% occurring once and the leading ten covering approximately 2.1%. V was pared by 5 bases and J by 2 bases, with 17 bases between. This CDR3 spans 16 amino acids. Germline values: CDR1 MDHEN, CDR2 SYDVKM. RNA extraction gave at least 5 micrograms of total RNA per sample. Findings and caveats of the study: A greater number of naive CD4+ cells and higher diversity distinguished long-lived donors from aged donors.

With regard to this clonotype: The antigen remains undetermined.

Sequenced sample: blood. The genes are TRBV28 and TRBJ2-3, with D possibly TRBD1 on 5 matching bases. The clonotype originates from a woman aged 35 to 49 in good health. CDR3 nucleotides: TGTGCCAGCAGTCAAAAGACAGCCTCTTACACAGATACGCAGTATTTT. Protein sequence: CASSQKTASYTDTQYF.